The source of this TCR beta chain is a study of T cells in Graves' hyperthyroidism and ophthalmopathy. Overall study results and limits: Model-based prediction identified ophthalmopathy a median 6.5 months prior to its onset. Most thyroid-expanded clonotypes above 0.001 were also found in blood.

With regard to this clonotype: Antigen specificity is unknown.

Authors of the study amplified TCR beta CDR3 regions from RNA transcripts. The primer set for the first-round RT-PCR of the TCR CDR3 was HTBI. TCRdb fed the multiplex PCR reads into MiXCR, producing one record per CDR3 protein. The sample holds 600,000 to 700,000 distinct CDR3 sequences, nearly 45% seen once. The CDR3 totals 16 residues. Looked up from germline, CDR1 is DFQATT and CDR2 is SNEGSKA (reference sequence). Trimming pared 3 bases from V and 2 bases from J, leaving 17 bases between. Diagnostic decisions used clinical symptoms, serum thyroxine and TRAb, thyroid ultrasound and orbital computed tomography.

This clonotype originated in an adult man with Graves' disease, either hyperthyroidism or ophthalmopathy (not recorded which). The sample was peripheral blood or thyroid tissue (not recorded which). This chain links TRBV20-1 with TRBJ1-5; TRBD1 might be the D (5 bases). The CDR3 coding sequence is TGCAGTGCTAGGCCCCGAGGCGGGGGGGGCAATCAGCCCCAGCATTTT. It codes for CSARPRGGGGNQPQHF.